The entry below gives a single T cell receptor beta chain sequence along with its context. The sequenced target, TCR beta, came from blood CD8+ and CD4+ T cells. The authors negatively isolated CD8+ and CD4+ T cells and FACS-enriched TEMRA cells. The record originates from a study of CD8 T cells in Susac syndrome. Germline V gives CDR1 MDHEN, CDR2 SYDVKM. Trimming removed 6 bases at V and 7 bases at J, with 9 bases between. This CDR3 spans 12 amino acids. The RNA input was about 0.5 to 1 ug, and it was reverse transcribed with random hexamers. The CDR3 of TCR beta was amplified by immunoSEQ multiplex PCR across 54 Vbeta and 13 Jbeta. TCRdb itself ran the immunoSEQ multiplex PCR reads through MiXCR, one entry per CDR3 protein. The data show about 200,000 distinct CDR3 sequences, over 85% seen once.

Sequenced sample: CD4+ T cells from PBMCs. The sequence was collected from a human donor in good health. The chain carries TRBV28 and TRBJ2-2; D uncertain. This CDR3 is CASRDVGGELFF. The CDR3 region has the DNA TGTGCCAGCAGGGACGTAGGCGGGGAGCTGTTTTTT. Based on the CDR3 plus reference TRBV28 and TRBJ2-2, the full variable domain is DVKVTQSSRYLVKRTGEKVFLECVQDMDHENMFWYRQDPGLGLRLIYFSYDVKMKEKGDIPEGYSVSREKKERFSLILESASTNQTSMYLCASRDVGGELFFGEGSRLTVL.